Listed below are T cell receptor beta chains from one sample, sequenced in a study of blood T cell repertoires in COVID-19. The table came from immunoSEQ multiplex PCR; TCRdb's copy has only in-frame clones and leaves some out. Of around 330,000 clones listed, roughly 89% are singletons. Sequencing was performed on PBMCs or T cells enriched from blood (not recorded which). The receptor source for this set is a man aged 55 to 69 who had recovered from COVID-19. Each CDR3 is given with its conserved first and last residue. The order of the fields is V gene, clone size, CDR3 length, J gene, CDR3 protein. Size is omitted from some rows. Given values are once, few, many or a class for expanded clones.

TRBV7-2,.,15,TRBJ1-5,CASSLGSGSRQPQHF
TRBV6-1,once,15,TRBJ2-5,CASSEAWAGRETQYF
TRBV9,.,14,TRBJ2-7,CASSPTGGSYEQYF
TRBV6-2/TRBV6-3,.,14,TRBJ2-7,CASSYLGTGVEQYF
TRBV5-3,.,16,TRBJ2-2,CARSLVGGRDTGELFF
TRBV25-1,.,15,TRBJ1-5,CASSEGAYSNQPQHF
TRBV28,once,14,TRBJ1-3,CASRANRGGNTIYF
TRBV28,few,12,TRBJ2-7,CASKGGGQGLYF
TRBV5-4,.,15,TRBJ1-5,CASSLAGGSNQPQHF
TRBV4-1,.,16,TRBJ2-2,CASSQGLAGNTGELFF
TRBV7-9,.,14,TRBJ1-6,CASSDPQGNSPLHF
TRBV15,.,18,TRBJ2-5,CATSRDPSPGTIEETQYF
TRBV28,.,13,TRBJ1-1,CASSLPGLGEAFF
TRBV5-1,.,14,TRBJ1-4,CASSFSTTNEKLFF
TRBV27,once,15,TRBJ2-1,CASSPTDSVYNEQFF
TRBV6-5,.,14,TRBJ1-1,CASSYLRVRTEAFF
TRBV7-2,.,15,TRBJ1-4,CASSFRTGVGEKLFF
TRBV24-1,.,14,TRBJ1-5,CATRSDRGNQPQHF
TRBV5-1,.,14,TRBJ2-1,CASSLLAGVDEQFF
TRBV7-6,.,15,TRBJ2-5,CASSSGQGGGETQYF
TRBV12-3/TRBV12-4,.,13,TRBJ1-2,CASSPEGVYGYTF
TRBV30,.,17,TRBJ2-1,CAWSRQGAYAAYNEQFF
TRBV27,once,15,TRBJ1-5,CASRRAGASNQPQHF
TRBV3-1/TRBV3-2,.,16,TRBJ2-3,CASSRVQGGITDTQYF
TRBV5-1,.,16,TRBJ2-2,CASSPLRERDTGELFF
TRBV28,.,16,TRBJ1-1,CASSSSNGQMNTEAFF
TRBV11-2,.,15,TRBJ1-2,CASSLLGNEGYGYTF
TRBV7-2,.,12,TRBJ2-3,CASSLDRGTQYF
TRBV5-5,.,11,TRBJ2-7,CASSSQYEQYF
TRBV24-1,.,13,TRBJ1-2,CATSDHRGHGYTF
TRBV5-6,.,15,TRBJ1-2,CASSLAGTANYGYTF
TRBV7-3,.,14,TRBJ2-1,CASSSQAGGYEQFF
TRBV4-2,.,16,TRBJ2-1,CASSQGTHDARNEQFF
TRBV7-2,.,13,TRBJ2-7,CASSRQDTYEQYF
TRBV7-2,.,13,TRBJ1-1,CASSLAQGINAFF